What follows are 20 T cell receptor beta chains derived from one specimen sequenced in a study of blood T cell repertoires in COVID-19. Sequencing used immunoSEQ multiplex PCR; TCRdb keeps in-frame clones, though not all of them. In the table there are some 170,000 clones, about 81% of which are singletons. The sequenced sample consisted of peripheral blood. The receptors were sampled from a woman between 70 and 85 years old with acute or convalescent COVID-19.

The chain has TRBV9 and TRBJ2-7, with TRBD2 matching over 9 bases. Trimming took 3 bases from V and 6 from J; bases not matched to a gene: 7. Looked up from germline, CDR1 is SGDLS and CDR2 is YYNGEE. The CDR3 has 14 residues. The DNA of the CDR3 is TGTGCCAGCAGCGCCCGCCTAGCGGGATCCGAGCAGTACTTC. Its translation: CASSARLAGSEQYF.

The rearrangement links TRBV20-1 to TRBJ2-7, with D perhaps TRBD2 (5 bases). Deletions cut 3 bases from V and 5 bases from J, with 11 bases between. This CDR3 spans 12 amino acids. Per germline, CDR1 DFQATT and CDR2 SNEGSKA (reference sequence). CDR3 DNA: TGCAGTGCTAGTGTGGGAGACCACGAGCAGTACTTC. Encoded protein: CSASVGDHEQYF.

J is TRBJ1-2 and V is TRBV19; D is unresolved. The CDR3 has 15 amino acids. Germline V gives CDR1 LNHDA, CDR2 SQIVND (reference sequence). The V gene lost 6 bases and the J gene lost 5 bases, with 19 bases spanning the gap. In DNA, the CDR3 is TGTGCCAGTAGATCGGAGGTACGGCCGGGGTATGGCTACACCTTC. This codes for CASRSEVRPGYGYTF.

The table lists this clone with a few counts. CDR3 coding DNA: TGTGCCAGCAGCGACGGACAGAACACTGAAGCTTTCTTT. Translation gives CASSDGQNTEAFF. The chain uses TRBV5-4 and TRBJ1-1; D is possibly TRBD1 (5 bases). The CDR3 extends over 13 amino acids. V lost 4 bases, J lost 1 base, and 8 bases lay in between. Germline CDR1 and CDR2: SGHNT and YYREEE (reference sequence).

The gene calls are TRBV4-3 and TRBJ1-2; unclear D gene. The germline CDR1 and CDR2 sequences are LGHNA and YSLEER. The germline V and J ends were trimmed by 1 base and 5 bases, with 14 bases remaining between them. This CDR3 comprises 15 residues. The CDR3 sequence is CASSQGRREWYGYTF. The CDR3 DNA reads TGCGCCAGCAGCCAAGGTCGGCGGGAGTGGTATGGCTACACCTTC.

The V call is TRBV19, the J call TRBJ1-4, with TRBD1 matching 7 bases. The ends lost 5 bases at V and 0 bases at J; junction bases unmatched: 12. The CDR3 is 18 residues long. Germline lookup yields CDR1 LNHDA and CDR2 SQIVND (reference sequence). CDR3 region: CASSLSLNGQATNEKLFF. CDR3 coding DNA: TGTGCCAGTAGTCTGAGCTTAAATGGACAGGCAACTAATGAAAAACTGTTTTTT.

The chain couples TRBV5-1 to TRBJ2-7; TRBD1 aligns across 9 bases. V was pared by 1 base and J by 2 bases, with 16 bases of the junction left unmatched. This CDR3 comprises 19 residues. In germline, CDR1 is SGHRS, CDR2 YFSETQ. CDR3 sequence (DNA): TGCGCCAGCAGCTTGAATGGGTTTAGGGGACAGGGTGACACCTACGAGCAGTACTTC. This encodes CASSLNGFRGQGDTYEQYF.

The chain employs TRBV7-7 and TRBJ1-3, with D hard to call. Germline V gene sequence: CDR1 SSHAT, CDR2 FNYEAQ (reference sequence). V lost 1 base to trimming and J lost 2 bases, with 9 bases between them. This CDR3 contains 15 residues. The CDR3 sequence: CASSLDSGPGNTIYF. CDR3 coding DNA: TGTGCCAGCAGCTTAGATTCAGGTCCTGGAAACACCATATATTTT.

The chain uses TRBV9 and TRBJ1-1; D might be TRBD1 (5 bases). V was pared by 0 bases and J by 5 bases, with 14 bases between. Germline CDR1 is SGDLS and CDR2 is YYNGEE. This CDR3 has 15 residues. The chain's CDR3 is CASSVGAGWGTEAFF. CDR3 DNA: TGTGCCAGCAGCGTAGGGGCAGGGTGGGGAACTGAAGCTTTCTTT.

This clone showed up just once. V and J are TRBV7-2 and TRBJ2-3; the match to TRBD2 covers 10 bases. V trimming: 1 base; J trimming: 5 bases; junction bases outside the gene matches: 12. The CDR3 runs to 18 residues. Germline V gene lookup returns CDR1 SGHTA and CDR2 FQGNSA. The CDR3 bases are TGTGCCAGCAGCTTAGAAGCTAGCGGGAGTATTGGAGGAGATACGCAGTATTTT. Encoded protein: CASSLEASGSIGGDTQYF.

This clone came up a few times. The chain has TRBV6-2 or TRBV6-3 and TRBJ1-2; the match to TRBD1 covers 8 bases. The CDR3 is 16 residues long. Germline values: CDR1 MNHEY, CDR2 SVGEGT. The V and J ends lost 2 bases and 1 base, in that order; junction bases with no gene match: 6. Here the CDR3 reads CASSYGLQGDNYGYTF. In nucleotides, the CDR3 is TGTGCCAGCAGTTACGGCCTACAGGGGGATAACTATGGCTACACCTTC.

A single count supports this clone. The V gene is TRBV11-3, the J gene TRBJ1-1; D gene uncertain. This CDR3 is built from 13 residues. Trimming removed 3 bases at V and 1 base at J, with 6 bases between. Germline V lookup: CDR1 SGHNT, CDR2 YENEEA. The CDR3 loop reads CASSFSTNTEAFF. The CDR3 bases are TGTGCCAGCAGCTTTAGTACGAACACTGAAGCTTTCTTT.

This CDR3 is CATSSDRGQDQPQHF. The CDR3 coding sequence is TGTGCCACCAGCAGCGACAGGGGGCAGGATCAGCCCCAGCATTTT. J is TRBJ1-5 and V is TRBV15, with TRBD1 matching 10 bases. The CDR3 is 15 residues long. The germline gives CDR1 LNHNV, CDR2 YYDKDF (reference sequence). Unmatched junction bases numbered 4, after V lost 3 bases and J lost 5 bases.

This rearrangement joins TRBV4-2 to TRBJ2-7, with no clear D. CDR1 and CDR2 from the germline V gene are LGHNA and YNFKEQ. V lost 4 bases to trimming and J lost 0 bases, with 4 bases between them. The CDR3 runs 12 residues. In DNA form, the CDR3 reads TGTGCCAGCAGCCGCGACTCCTACGAGCAGTACTTC. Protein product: CASSRDSYEQYF.

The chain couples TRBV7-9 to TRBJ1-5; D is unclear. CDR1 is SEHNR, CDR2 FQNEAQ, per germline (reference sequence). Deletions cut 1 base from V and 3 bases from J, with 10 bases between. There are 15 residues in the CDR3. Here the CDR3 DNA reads TGTGCCAGCAGCTTAGATGGACTGTTCAATCAGCCCCAGCATTTT. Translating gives CASSLDGLFNQPQHF.

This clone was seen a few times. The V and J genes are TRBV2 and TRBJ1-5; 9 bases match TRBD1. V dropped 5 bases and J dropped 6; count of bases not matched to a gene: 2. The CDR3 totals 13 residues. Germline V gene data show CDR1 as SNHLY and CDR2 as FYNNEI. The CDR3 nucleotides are TGTGCCAGCAGTCAGACAGGGGGTCAGCCCCAGCATTTT. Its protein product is CASSQTGGQPQHF.

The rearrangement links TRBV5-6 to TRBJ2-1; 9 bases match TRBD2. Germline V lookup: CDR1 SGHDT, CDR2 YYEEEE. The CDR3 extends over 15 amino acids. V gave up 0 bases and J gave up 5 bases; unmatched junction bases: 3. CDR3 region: CASSLETSGNNEQFF. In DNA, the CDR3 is TGTGCCAGCAGCTTGGAGACTAGCGGTAACAATGAGCAGTTCTTC.

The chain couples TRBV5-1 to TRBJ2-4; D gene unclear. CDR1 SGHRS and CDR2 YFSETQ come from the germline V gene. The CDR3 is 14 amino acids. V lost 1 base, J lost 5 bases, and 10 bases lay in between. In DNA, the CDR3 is TGCGCCAGCAGCTTGTCAGTCGCGGAAAACATTCAGTACTTC. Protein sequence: CASSLSVAENIQYF.

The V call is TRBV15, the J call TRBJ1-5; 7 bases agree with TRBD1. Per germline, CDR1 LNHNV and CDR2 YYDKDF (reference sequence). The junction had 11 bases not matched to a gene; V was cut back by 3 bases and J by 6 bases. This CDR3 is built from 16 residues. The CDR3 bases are TGTGCCACCAGCAGTCCCAGGGGACAGTGGGTTCAGCCCCAGCATTTT. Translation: CATSSPRGQWVQPQHF. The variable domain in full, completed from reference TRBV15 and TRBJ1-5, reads DAMVIQNPRYQVTQFGKPVTLSCSQTLNHNVMYWYQQKSSQAPKLLFHYYDKDFNNEADTPDNFQSRRPNTSFCFLDIRSPGLGDTAMYLCATSSPRGQWVQPQHFGDGTRLSIL.

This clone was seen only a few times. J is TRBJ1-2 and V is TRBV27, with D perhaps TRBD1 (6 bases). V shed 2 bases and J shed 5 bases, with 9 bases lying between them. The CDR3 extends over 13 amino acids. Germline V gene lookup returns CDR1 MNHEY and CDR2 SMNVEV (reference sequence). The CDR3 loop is CASSLVQGYGYTF. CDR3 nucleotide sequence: TGTGCCAGCAGTTTAGTCCAGGGGTATGGCTACACCTTC.